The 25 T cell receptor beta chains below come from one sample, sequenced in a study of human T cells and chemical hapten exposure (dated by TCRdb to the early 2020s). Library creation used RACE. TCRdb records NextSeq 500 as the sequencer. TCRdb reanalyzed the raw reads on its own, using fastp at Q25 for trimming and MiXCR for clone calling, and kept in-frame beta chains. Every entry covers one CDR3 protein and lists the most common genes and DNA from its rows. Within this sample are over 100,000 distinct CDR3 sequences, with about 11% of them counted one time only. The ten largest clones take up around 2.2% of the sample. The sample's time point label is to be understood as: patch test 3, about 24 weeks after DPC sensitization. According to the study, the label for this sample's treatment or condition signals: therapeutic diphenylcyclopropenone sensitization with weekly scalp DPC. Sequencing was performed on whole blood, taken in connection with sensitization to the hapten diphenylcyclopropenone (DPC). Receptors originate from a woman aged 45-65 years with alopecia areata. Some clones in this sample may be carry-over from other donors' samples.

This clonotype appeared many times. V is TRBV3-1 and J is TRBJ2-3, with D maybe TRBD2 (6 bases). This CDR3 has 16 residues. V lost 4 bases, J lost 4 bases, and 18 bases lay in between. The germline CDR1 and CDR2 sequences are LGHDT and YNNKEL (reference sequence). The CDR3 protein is CASSPGTAREADTQYF. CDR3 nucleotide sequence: TGTGCCAGCAGCCCCGGGACTGCAAGAGAGGCAGATACGCAGTATTTT.

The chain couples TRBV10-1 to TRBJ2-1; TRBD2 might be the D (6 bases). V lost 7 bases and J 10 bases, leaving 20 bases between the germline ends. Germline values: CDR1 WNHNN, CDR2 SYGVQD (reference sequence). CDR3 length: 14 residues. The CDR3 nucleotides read TGCGCCAGCATTCGGGCCTCGGGAGCGGGCGAGCAGTTCTTC. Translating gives CASIRASGAGEQFF.

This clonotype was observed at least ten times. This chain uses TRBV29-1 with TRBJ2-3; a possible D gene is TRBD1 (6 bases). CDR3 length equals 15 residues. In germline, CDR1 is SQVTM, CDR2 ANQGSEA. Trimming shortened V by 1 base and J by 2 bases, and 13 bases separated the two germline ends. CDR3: CSVEGGRGFTDTQYF. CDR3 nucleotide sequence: TGCAGCGTTGAAGGAGGCAGGGGCTTCACAGATACGCAGTATTTT.

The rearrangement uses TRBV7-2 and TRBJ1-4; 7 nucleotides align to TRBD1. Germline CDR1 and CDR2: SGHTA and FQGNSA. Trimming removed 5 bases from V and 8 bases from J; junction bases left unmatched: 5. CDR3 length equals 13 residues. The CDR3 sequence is CASSPGTDEKLFF. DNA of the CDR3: TGTGCCAGCAGCCCAGGGACAGACGAAAAACTGTTTTTT.

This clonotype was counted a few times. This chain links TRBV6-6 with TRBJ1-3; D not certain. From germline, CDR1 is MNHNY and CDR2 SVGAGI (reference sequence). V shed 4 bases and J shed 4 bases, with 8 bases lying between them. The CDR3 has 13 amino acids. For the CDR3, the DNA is TGTGCCAGCAGTTCCCCGGGGGGAAACACCATATATTTT. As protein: CASSSPGGNTIYF.

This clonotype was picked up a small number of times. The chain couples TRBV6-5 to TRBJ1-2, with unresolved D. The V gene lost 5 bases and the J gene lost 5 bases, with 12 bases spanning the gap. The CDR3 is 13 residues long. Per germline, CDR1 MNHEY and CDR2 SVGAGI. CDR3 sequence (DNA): TGTGCCAGCAGTCCCAGAGGAGAATATGGCTACACCTTC. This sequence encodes CASSPRGEYGYTF.

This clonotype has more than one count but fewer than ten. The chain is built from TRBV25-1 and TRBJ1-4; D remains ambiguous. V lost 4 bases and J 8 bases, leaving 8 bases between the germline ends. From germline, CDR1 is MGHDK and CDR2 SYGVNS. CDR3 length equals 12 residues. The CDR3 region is CASSGVTEKLFF. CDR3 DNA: TGTGCCAGCAGTGGAGTTACCGAAAAACTGTTTTTT.

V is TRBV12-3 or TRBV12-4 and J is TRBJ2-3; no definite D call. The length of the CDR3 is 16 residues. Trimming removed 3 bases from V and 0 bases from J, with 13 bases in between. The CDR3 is CASSFGQSRSTDTQYF. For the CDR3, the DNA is TGTGCCAGCAGTTTCGGGCAATCTAGGAGCACAGATACGCAGTATTTT.

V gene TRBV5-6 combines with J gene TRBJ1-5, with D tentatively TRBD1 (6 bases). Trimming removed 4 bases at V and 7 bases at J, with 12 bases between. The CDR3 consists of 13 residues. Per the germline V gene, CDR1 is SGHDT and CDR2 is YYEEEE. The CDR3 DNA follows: TGTGCCAGCAGCCCGGAGGGGGGCCAGCCCCAGCATTTT. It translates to CASSPEGGQPQHF.

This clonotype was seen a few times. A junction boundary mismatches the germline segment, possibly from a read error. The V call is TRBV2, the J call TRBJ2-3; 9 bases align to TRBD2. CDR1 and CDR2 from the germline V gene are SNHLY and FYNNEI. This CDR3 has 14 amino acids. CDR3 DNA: TGTGCCAGCAGTGTGGGGCCGCCTAGCGGGGCCTTGGCGTTT. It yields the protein CASSVGPPSGALAF.

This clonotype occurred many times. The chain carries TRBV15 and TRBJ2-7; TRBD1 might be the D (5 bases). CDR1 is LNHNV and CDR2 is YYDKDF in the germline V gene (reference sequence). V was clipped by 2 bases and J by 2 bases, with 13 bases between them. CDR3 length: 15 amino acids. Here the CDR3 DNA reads TGTGCCACCAGCAGAAACCAGGGTATCCCCTACGAGCAGTACTTC. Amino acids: CATSRNQGIPYEQYF. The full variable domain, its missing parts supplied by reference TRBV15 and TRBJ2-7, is DAMVIQNPRYQVTQFGKPVTLSCSQTLNHNVMYWYQQKSSQAPKLLFHYYDKDFNNEADTPDNFQSRRPNTSFCFLDIRSPGLGDTAMYLCATSRNQGIPYEQYFGPGTRLTVT.

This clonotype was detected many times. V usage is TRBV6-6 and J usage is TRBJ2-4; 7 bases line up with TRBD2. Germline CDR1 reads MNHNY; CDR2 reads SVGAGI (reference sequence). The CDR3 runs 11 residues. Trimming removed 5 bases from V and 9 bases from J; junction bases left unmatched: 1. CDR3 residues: CASSRGGIQYF. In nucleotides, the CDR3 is TGTGCCAGCAGTCGCGGGGGCATTCAGTACTTC.

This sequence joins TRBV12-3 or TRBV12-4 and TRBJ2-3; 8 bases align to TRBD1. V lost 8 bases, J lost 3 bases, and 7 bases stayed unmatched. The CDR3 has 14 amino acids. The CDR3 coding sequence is TGTGCCAGCCTCCCAGGGGGCTCAACAGATACGCAGTATTTT. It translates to CASLPGGSTDTQYF.

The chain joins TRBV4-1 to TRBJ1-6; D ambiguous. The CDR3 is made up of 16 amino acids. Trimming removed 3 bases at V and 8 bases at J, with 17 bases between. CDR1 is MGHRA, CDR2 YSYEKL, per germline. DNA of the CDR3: TGCGCCAGCAGCCACCCACCCCGGGTTGCTCATTCACCCCTCCACTTT. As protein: CASSHPPRVAHSPLHF.

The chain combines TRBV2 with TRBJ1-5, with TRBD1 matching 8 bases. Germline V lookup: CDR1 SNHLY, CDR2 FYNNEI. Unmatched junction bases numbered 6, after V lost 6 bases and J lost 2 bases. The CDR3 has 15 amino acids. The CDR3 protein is CASSGTGQGNQPQHF. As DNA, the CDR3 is TGTGCCAGCAGCGGGACGGGACAGGGCAATCAGCCCCAGCATTTT.

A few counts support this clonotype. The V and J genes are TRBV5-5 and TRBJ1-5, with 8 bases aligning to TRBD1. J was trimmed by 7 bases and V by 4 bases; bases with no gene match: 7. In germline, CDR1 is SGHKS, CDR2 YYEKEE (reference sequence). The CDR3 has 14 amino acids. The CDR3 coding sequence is TGTGCCAGCAGCGCTACAGGGGGTGAACAGCCCCAGCATTTT. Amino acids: CASSATGGEQPQHF.

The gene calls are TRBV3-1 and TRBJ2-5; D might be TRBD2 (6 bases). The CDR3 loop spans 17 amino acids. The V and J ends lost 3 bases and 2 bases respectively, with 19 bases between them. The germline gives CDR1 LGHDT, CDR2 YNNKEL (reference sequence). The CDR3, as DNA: TGTGCCAGCAGCCAGGGAGGTAGGGGAGGTTGGCAAGAGACCCAGTACTTC. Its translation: CASSQGGRGGWQETQYF.

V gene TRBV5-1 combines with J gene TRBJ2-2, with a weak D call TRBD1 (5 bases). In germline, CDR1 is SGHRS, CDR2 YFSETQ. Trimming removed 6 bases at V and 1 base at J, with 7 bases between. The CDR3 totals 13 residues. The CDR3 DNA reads TGCGCCAGCATCGGACAGAACACCGGGGAGCTGTTTTTT. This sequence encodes CASIGQNTGELFF.

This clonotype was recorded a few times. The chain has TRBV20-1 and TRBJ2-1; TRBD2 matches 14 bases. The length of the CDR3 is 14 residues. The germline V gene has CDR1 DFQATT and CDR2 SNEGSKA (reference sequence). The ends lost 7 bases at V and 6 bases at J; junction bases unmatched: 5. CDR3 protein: CSVKGLAGVNEQFF. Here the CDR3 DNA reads TGCAGTGTCAAGGGACTAGCGGGAGTCAATGAGCAGTTCTTC.

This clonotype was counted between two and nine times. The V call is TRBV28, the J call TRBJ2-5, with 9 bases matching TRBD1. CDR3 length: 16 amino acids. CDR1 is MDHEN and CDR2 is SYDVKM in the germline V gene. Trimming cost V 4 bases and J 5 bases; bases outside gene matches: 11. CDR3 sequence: CASSSGQGWGYETQYF. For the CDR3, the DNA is TGTGCCAGCAGTTCGGGACAGGGATGGGGCTATGAGACCCAGTACTTC.

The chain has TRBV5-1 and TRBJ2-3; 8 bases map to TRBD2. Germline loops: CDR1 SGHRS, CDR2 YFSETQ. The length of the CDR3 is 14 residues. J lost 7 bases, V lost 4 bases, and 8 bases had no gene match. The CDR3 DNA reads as TGCGCCAGCAGCCGCGAGGTAGCGGGAAATACGCAGTATTTT. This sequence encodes CASSREVAGNTQYF.

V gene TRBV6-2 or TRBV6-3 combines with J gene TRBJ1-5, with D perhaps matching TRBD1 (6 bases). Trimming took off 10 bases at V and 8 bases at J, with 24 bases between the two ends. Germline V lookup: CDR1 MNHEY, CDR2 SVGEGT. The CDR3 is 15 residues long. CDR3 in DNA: TGTGCCACCTCTAGGGACAACCGGGTAGGGAAGCCCCAGCATTTT. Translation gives CATSRDNRVGKPQHF.

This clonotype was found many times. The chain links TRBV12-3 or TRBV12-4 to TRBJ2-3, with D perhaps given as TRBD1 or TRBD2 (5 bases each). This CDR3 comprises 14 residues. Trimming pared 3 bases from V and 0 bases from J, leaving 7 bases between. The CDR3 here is CASSLGPSTDTQYF. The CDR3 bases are TGTGCCAGCAGTTTGGGACCAAGCACAGATACGCAGTATTTT.

CDR3 region: CASSPQGRNQPQHF. DNA for the CDR3: TGTGCCAGCAGTCCTCAGGGGCGCAATCAGCCCCAGCATTTT. The V gene is TRBV12-3 or TRBV12-4, the J gene TRBJ1-5; D perhaps matches TRBD1 (6 bases). The CDR3 is 14 amino acids. V was pared by 5 bases and J by 2 bases, with 10 bases between.

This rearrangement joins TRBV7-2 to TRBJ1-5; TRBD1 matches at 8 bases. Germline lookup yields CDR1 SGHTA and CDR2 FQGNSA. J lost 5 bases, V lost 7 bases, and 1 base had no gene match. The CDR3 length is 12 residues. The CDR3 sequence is CASKTGDQPQHF. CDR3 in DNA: TGTGCCAGCAAGACAGGGGATCAGCCCCAGCATTTT. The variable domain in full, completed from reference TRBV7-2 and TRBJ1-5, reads GAGVSQSPSNKVTEKGKDVELRCDPISGHTALYWYRQSLGQGLEFLIYFQGNSAPDKSGLPSDRFSAERTGGSVSTLTIQRTQQEDSAVYLCASKTGDQPQHFGDGTRLSIL.